What follows describes a single TCR beta chain. Its target is unknown. The source of the sample is a study of identical twins. General study results and limits: Possibly, invariant MAIT and iNKT cells partly confounded zero-insertion analyses. Findings came from cross-sectional statistics, without long-term follow-up of donors. Insertions were reduced in abundant cord blood beta clonotypes but not in memory repertoires.

CDR3 size: 16 residues. Germline V gene data show CDR1 as DFQATT and CDR2 as SNEGSKA (reference sequence). Trimming removed 1 base at V and 5 bases at J, with 20 bases between. Template switching (which added a universal primer site) was used, and cDNA carried unique molecular identifiers. TCRdb re-called the 5' RACE reads with MiXCR, one entry per CDR3 protein. This sample has about 1.7 million distinct CDR3 sequences, with less than 40% found just once. The TCR originated in a newborn girl in good health. What was sequenced was cord blood. V is TRBV20-1 and J is TRBJ1-1; D unresolved. CDR3 coding DNA: TGCAGTGCTAGAGTCATGGGGAGAGGACTTTGGACTGAAGCTTTCTTT. Translation: CSARVMGRGLWTEAFF.